This TCR beta chain is drawn from a study of CD8 T cell repertoires and HIV-1 epitope variants. Whole-study context: Twenty-five autologous and known Gag and Nef epitope variant peptides each stimulated T cells separately. Controls included no peptide, Ebola AY9 epitope, and a CMV, EBV, flu pool.

Study results and caveats: Some ten antigen-specific TCR beta clonotypes were found; about six seemed cross-reactive to variants.

Comment on this clone: Its specificity is unknown.

The CDR3 is 17 residues long. CDR1 and CDR2 (germline): SGHDN, FVKESK. Trimming took off 0 bases at V and 3 bases at J, with 14 bases between the two ends. Clones were sequenced by immunoSEQ multiplex PCR, and TCRdb holds only the in-frame ones, with some missing. The sample holds tens of thousands of clones, 60% to 80% seen once. The J gene is TRBJ2-2, the V gene TRBV14; D may be TRBD2 (5 bases). Sequencing used uncultured baseline CD8+ T cells from peripheral blood mononuclear cells (PBMCs). The TCR comes from a male donor with HIV. The CDR3 here is CASSQEGMASYTGELFF. CDR3 sequence (DNA): TGTGCCAGCAGCCAAGAGGGGATGGCTAGCTACACCGGGGAGCTGTTTTTT.